This TCR beta chain originates from a study of CD8 T cells in ankylosing spondylitis (dated by TCRdb to between 2016 and 2019). Background on the whole study: The study profiled T cell receptor beta repertoires in healthy donors and ankylosing spondylitis patients to find disease-linked TCR variants. The full study cohort was made up of approximately 24 ankylosing spondylitis patients and some 100 healthy donors. Samples of peripheral blood were taken, and for ankylosing spondylitis patients, synovial fluid was collected as well.

These reads were obtained on an Illumina HiSeq 2500. TCR beta libraries were prepared by quantitative 5'-RACE with molecular barcodes. Processing in the source paper ran as follows. To identify disease-linked TCR variants, a new computational method was used, one built on a probabilistic model of VDJ rearrangement. TCRdb reworked the public reads: Q25 trimming with fastp, MiXCR clone assembly, productive beta chains retained. Duplicate CDR3 protein sequences are folded into a single record with the most common DNA and genes. These V and J calls originate from TCRdb's pipeline instead of the authors' own analysis. This sample gives about 460,000 distinct CDR3 sequences in total; roughly 5.2% of them show up just once. 3% to 4.5% of the sample belongs to the ten largest clones. This clonotype appeared many times. This receptor's antigen is unknown. Per-base quality was not reported, and no clone a single base away is much larger than it.

From the germline V gene (reference sequence), CDR1 is DFQATT and CDR2 is SNEGSKA. The CDR3 contains 13 residues, cysteine and phenylalanine counted. Only CDR3 DNA remains: 39 bases, in frame from the first base. V gives up 3 bases and J gives up 3 bases, and the segment between their germline ends measures 12 bases. General study outcomes and caveats: The disease-linked clones showed a CD8+ phenotype and occurred at relatively low frequencies in peripheral blood. Blood from ankylosing spondylitis patients appeared to be characterized by a TCR beta motif made up of several highly homologous amino acid variants. Significant enrichment of the disease-linked clones was reported in matched synovial fluid samples from ankylosing spondylitis patients. Some of the motif variants had been reported before in the synovial fluid and blood of reactive arthritis patients, a finding that suggests common disease-initiation mechanisms.

The chain couples TRBV20-1 to TRBJ2-7, with the D call perhaps TRBD1 or TRBD2, each one matching 5 bases. The sequencing sample was made of blood, either unsorted or a sorted T cell fraction (not recorded which). The receptor was isolated from a male donor with ankylosing spondylitis. The bases read TGCAGTGCTAGTGCAGGGACCTACTACGAGCAGTACTTC. The translation is CSASAGTYYEQYF.